The next 22 T cell receptor beta chains were all read from a single sample in a study of blood T cell repertoires in COVID-19. Using immunoSEQ multiplex PCR, the repertoire was profiled, and TCRdb retains in-frame clones only, with some absent. The sample records 250,000 or so clones, around 84% being singletons. Sequenced material: PBMCs or T cells enriched from blood (not recorded which). The receptors here all came from a man aged 40-50 years who had recovered from COVID-19.

The chain employs TRBV28 and TRBJ1-5; possible D gene TRBD1, 6 bases. V was clipped by 1 base and J by 7 bases, with 14 bases between them. Germline V lookup: CDR1 MDHEN, CDR2 SYDVKM. The CDR3 consists of 15 residues. CDR3 amino acids: CASSLSGHNSQPQHF. CDR3 nucleotides: TGTGCCAGCAGTTTATCGGGACATAATAGCCAGCCCCAGCATTTT.

This chain uses TRBV4-3 with TRBJ2-2; 8 bases are shared with TRBD2. This CDR3 is 17 amino acids long. Trimming cost V 1 base and J 0 bases; bases outside gene matches: 4. CDR1 is LGHNA and CDR2 is YSLEER in the germline V gene. Here the CDR3 reads CASSQVAGSANTGELFF. Here the CDR3 DNA reads TGCGCCAGCAGCCAAGTAGCGGGGAGCGCGAACACCGGGGAGCTGTTTTTT.

The chain combines TRBV27 with TRBJ2-1; 8 nucleotides match TRBD2. Germline trimming cut 4 bases from V and 6 bases from J; bases unmatched to any gene: 11. The CDR3 extends over 16 amino acids. Germline V gene sequence: CDR1 MNHEY, CDR2 SMNVEV (reference sequence). CDR3 DNA: TGTGCCAGCAGTTCCCTTTTAGGCGGGGGGAGCAATGAGCAGTTCTTC. This translates into CASSSLLGGGSNEQFF.

The chain joins TRBV9 to TRBJ2-3, with 10 nucleotides matching TRBD2. CDR1 is SGDLS and CDR2 is YYNGEE in the germline V gene. J lost 2 bases, V lost 0 bases, and 6 bases had no gene match. The CDR3 contains 17 residues. This CDR3 is CASSVDLAGALTDTQYF. DNA of the CDR3: TGTGCCAGCAGCGTAGATCTAGCGGGGGCGCTCACAGATACGCAGTATTTT.

CDR3 DNA: TGCGCCAGCAGCTCGAGGACAGGGGTGTACTCCTACGAGCAGTACTTC. Translating gives CASSSRTGVYSYEQYF. This chain connects TRBV5-1 to TRBJ2-7, with 9 bases matching TRBD1. The CDR3 loop spans 16 amino acids. Germline CDR1 reads SGHRS; CDR2 reads YFSETQ. V shed 3 bases and J 0 bases; nucleotides not matched to a gene: 7.

This chain joins TRBV5-1 and TRBJ2-1, with TRBD1 as a possible D gene (5 bases). Germline loops: CDR1 SGHRS, CDR2 YFSETQ. The CDR3 sequence is 14 residues long. Trimming pared 3 bases from V and 4 bases from J, leaving 11 bases between. The CDR3 protein is CASSSISGYNEQFF. The CDR3 coding sequence is TGCGCCAGCAGCTCGATCTCAGGGTACAATGAGCAGTTCTTC.

The chain combines TRBV19 with TRBJ2-1, with a weak D call TRBD1 (6 bases). Germline lookup yields CDR1 LNHDA and CDR2 SQIVND (reference sequence). Trimming stripped 5 bases from V and 3 bases from J, with 14 bases between. The CDR3 runs to 15 residues. CDR3 loop: CASSPTGELYNEQFF. Written as DNA, the CDR3 is TGTGCCAGTAGTCCGACAGGCGAACTCTACAATGAGCAGTTCTTC.

The rearrangement links TRBV2 to TRBJ2-6; D may be TRBD1 (6 bases). The V end lost 5 bases, the J end lost 4 bases, and 12 bases lay between the germline ends. This CDR3 has 15 residues. The germline gives CDR1 SNHLY, CDR2 FYNNEI. This chain's CDR3 is CASSQGLDGANVLTF. CDR3 DNA: TGTGCCAGCAGTCAGGGGTTAGACGGGGCCAACGTCCTGACTTTC.

This clone has only a few counts. The chain has TRBV18 and TRBJ2-7; TRBD2 might be the D (7 bases). V was clipped by 3 bases and J by 3 bases, with 15 bases between them. There are 15 residues in the CDR3. Germline CDR1 reads KGHSH; CDR2 reads LQKENI. The CDR3 is CASSPYGEGVYEQYF. The CDR3 DNA follows: TGTGCCAGCTCACCCTATGGGGAGGGGGTCTACGAGCAGTACTTC.

The V gene is TRBV7-8, the J gene TRBJ2-7; D call uncertain. The CDR3 contains 15 residues. V lost 1 base, J lost 3 bases, and 13 bases lay in between. The germline CDR1 and CDR2 sequences are SGHVS and FQNEAQ. The CDR3 region is CASSLDRVRLYEQYF. The CDR3, as DNA: TGTGCCAGCAGCTTAGACCGGGTCCGTCTCTACGAGCAGTACTTC.

J is TRBJ2-7 and V is TRBV9, with TRBD1 as a possible D gene (6 bases). Trimming took 0 bases from V and 4 from J, leaving 11 bases between them. CDR1 is SGDLS and CDR2 is YYNGEE in the germline V gene. The CDR3 is 14 residues long. The DNA of the CDR3 is TGTGCCAGCAGCGTAGGTGGGGGCGGGTACGAGCAGTACTTC. It specifies CASSVGGGGYEQYF.

V gene TRBV7-8 combines with J gene TRBJ2-7; TRBD1 aligns across 7 bases. In germline, CDR1 is SGHVS, CDR2 FQNEAQ. This CDR3 is 15 amino acids long. V shed 4 bases and J 3 bases; nucleotides not matched to a gene: 9. Here the CDR3 reads CASSWNRDRYYEQYF. CDR3 coding DNA: TGTGCCAGCAGCTGGAACCGGGACAGATACTACGAGCAGTACTTC.

As DNA, the CDR3 is TGTGCCAGCAGTTACCCGAGTTTTACAGATACGCAGTATTTT. Its translation: CASSYPSFTDTQYF. The V and J genes are TRBV6-2 or TRBV6-3 and TRBJ2-3; D ambiguous. Trimming cost V 2 bases and J 3 bases, with 9 bases left between them. Looked up from germline, CDR1 is MNHEY and CDR2 is SVGEGT. There are 14 residues in the CDR3.

Only a few counts were recorded for this clone. The chain combines TRBV5-1 with TRBJ1-1; the D gene is possibly TRBD1 (5 bases). Germline values: CDR1 SGHRS, CDR2 YFSETQ. The V and J ends lost 4 bases and 1 base respectively, with 11 bases between them. The CDR3 length is 14 residues. The CDR3 protein is CASSDQGGNTEAFF. DNA of the CDR3: TGCGCCAGCAGCGATCAGGGAGGGAACACTGAAGCTTTCTTT. The complete variable domain, with remaining parts taken from reference TRBV5-1 and TRBJ1-1, reads KAGVTQTPRYLIKTRGQQVTLSCSPISGHRSVSWYQQTPGQGLQFLFEYFSETQRNKGNFPGRFSGRQFSNSRSEMNVSTLELGDSALYLCASSDQGGNTEAFFGQGTRLTVV.

The chain is built from TRBV5-1 and TRBJ2-2; TRBD1 matches 9 bases. Germline lookup yields CDR1 SGHRS and CDR2 YFSETQ. The CDR3 has 16 residues. V lost 5 bases, J lost 2 bases, and 7 bases stayed unmatched. Here the CDR3 reads CASSLGTGINTGELFF. The CDR3 DNA reads TGCGCCAGCAGTCTAGGGACAGGGATCAACACCGGGGAGCTGTTTTTT. The full variable domain, rest sourced from reference TRBV5-1 and TRBJ2-2, is KAGVTQTPRYLIKTRGQQVTLSCSPISGHRSVSWYQQTPGQGLQFLFEYFSETQRNKGNFPGRFSGRQFSNSRSEMNVSTLELGDSALYLCASSLGTGINTGELFFGEGSRLTVL.

The chain employs TRBV7-8 and TRBJ2-1, with 14 bases identical to TRBD2. This CDR3 region has 17 residues. Germline V CDR1 and CDR2: SGHVS, FQNEAQ. The V and J ends lost 4 bases and 3 bases, in that order; junction bases with no gene match: 5. The CDR3 loop reads CASSSLGTSGSYNEQFF. DNA of the CDR3: TGTGCCAGCAGCTCACTAGGGACTAGCGGGAGCTACAATGAGCAGTTCTTC.

The chain employs TRBV10-3 and TRBJ1-5, with 7 nucleotides matching TRBD1. This CDR3 has 14 amino acids. Germline CDR1 ENHRY, CDR2 SYGVKD. The V segment lost 8 bases and the J segment 5 bases; nucleotides outside the gene matches: 9. This chain's CDR3 is CAIAKTGPDQPQHF. CDR3 coding DNA: TGTGCCATCGCTAAGACAGGGCCCGATCAGCCCCAGCATTTT.

The V and J genes are TRBV19 and TRBJ2-7; 7 nucleotides match TRBD1. The V gene end was trimmed by 6 bases and the J gene end by 2 bases; junction bases not matched to a gene: 10. This CDR3 is built from 15 residues. Germline lookup yields CDR1 LNHDA and CDR2 SQIVND (reference sequence). This CDR3 is CASSDYRGYPYEQYF. CDR3 bases: TGTGCCAGTAGCGACTACAGGGGTTATCCCTACGAGCAGTACTTC.

The chain joins TRBV5-1 to TRBJ1-3; a possible D gene is TRBD1 (5 bases). The CDR3 sequence is 15 residues long. Per germline, CDR1 SGHRS and CDR2 YFSETQ. V lost 0 bases, J lost 3 bases, and 10 bases lay in between. Here the CDR3 reads CASSLGGGIGNTIYF. The DNA of the CDR3 is TGCGCCAGCAGCTTGGGCGGGGGAATTGGAAACACCATATATTTT. Full variable domain (rest looked up from reference TRBV5-1 and TRBJ1-3): KAGVTQTPRYLIKTRGQQVTLSCSPISGHRSVSWYQQTPGQGLQFLFEYFSETQRNKGNFPGRFSGRQFSNSRSEMNVSTLELGDSALYLCASSLGGGIGNTIYFGEGSWLTVV.

The chain employs TRBV30 and TRBJ2-6, with TRBD2 matching over 14 bases. The junction had 8 bases not matched to a gene; V was cut back by 0 bases and J by 4 bases. CDR1 is GTSNPN, CDR2 SVGIG, per germline (reference sequence). The CDR3 runs to 19 residues. The CDR3 here is CAWSVGTSGGVGGANVLTF. CDR3 bases: TGTGCCTGGAGTGTAGGGACTAGCGGGGGTGTTGGAGGGGCCAACGTCCTGACTTTC.

The chain has TRBV19 and TRBJ1-5; D not resolved. V dropped 5 bases and J dropped 0 bases, with 8 bases sitting between them. The length of the CDR3 is 14 residues. Germline V gives CDR1 LNHDA, CDR2 SQIVND (reference sequence). The CDR3 spells CASSPTISNQPQHF. The CDR3 nucleotides are TGTGCCAGTAGTCCCACAATTAGCAATCAGCCCCAGCATTTT.

V and J are TRBV2 and TRBJ1-2; the match to TRBD1 covers 9 bases. The CDR3 length is 17 residues. Trimming removed 8 bases from V and 0 bases from J; junction bases left unmatched: 13. The germline CDR1 and CDR2 sequences are SNHLY and FYNNEI. The CDR3 is CASLGGDRVSPNYGYTF. Written as DNA, the CDR3 is TGTGCCAGCCTGGGCGGGGACAGGGTGAGTCCTAACTATGGCTACACCTTC.